These T cell receptor beta chains were read from a single sample in a study of OX40 agonist ivuxolimab in advanced cancers. This table comes from immunoSEQ multiplex PCR, and its TCRdb copy is limited to in-frame clones, with some not included. The sample holds roughly 49,000 clones, 81% seen once. The source was CD4+ or CD8+ T cells sorted from blood, collected in a trial of the OX40 agonist ivuxolimab. These receptors were obtained from an adult with an advanced solid tumor such as melanoma, head and neck, liver or kidney cancer. CDR3s include the opening cysteine and the closing phenylalanine or tryptophan. The order of the fields is clone size, J gene, D gene, CDR3 length, V gene, CDR3 protein, CDR3 DNA. D genes are given only for firm matches. Some rows mark clone size as missing; the rest say once, few, many or name a class of expanded clone.

size: once; J: TRBJ2-3; D: -; length: 14; V: TRBV5-5; CDR3: CASSLRGRGDTQYF; DNA: TGTGCCAGCAGCTTGCGGGGCCGAGGAGATACGCAGTATTTT
size: few; J: TRBJ2-2; D: -; length: 16; V: TRBV19; CDR3: CASSTKWMADTGELFF; DNA: TGTGCCAGTAGTACCAAGTGGATGGCCGACACCGGGGAGCTGTTTTTT
size: -; J: TRBJ2-6; D: -; length: 16; V: TRBV5-1; CDR3: CASTVLQNSGANVLTF; DNA: TGCGCCAGCACCGTTCTCCAGAACTCTGGGGCCAACGTCCTGACTTTC
size: few; J: TRBJ2-3; D: TRBD1; length: 17; V: TRBV11-2; CDR3: CASSLGTGGMSTDTQYF; DNA: TGTGCCAGCAGCTTAGGGACAGGGGGCATGAGCACAGATACGCAGTATTTT
size: -; J: TRBJ1-6; D: -; length: 16; V: TRBV11-2; CDR3: CASSLVVGATDSPLHF; DNA: TGTGCCAGCAGCTTAGTCGTAGGGGCCACAGATTCACCCCTCCACTTT
size: -; J: TRBJ1-4; D: TRBD1; length: 15; V: TRBV2; CDR3: CASSEMGQEQEKLFF; DNA: TGTGCCAGCAGTGAAATGGGACAGGAACAGGAAAAACTGTTTTTT
size: -; J: TRBJ2-7; D: TRBD1; length: 13; V: TRBV4-2; CDR3: CASSPGTGYGQYF; DNA: TGTGCCAGCAGCCCAGGGACAGGCTACGGGCAGTACTTC
size: -; J: TRBJ2-3; D: TRBD1; length: 17; V: TRBV27; CDR3: CASTNRGWQGAVDTQYF; DNA: TGTGCCAGCACCAATCGCGGGTGGCAGGGGGCTGTAGATACGCAGTATTTT
size: -; J: TRBJ1-5; D: -; length: 19; V: TRBV15; CDR3: CATSRDGGLPVLSNQPQHF; DNA: TGTGCCACCAGCAGAGATGGGGGACTGCCCGTCCTAAGCAATCAGCCCCAGCATTTT
size: once; J: TRBJ2-3; D: -; length: 14; V: TRBV27; CDR3: CGGDLWGHRDTQYF; DNA: TGTGGGGGGGATCTGTGGGGGCACAGAGATACGCAGTATTTT
size: once; J: TRBJ2-4; D: -; length: 16; V: TRBV5-6; CDR3: CASSPDPGGAKNIQYF; DNA: TGTGCCAGCAGCCCGGACCCCGGAGGGGCCAAAAACATTCAGTACTTC
size: -; J: TRBJ1-2; D: -; length: 15; V: TRBV7-9; CDR3: CASSPSGGWVYGYTF; DNA: TGTGCCAGCAGCCCGAGTGGGGGCTGGGTCTATGGCTACACCTTC
size: -; J: TRBJ1-1; D: TRBD1; length: 18; V: TRBV4-3; CDR3: CASSPSLGQGLMNTEAFF; DNA: TGCGCCAGCAGCCCAAGCCTCGGACAGGGCCTAATGAACACTGAAGCTTTCTTT
size: -; J: TRBJ1-3; D: -; length: 12; V: TRBV14; CDR3: CASSRGGNTIYF; DNA: TGTGCCAGCAGCCGAGGTGGAAACACCATATATTTT
size: -; J: TRBJ2-2; D: -; length: 15; V: TRBV28; CDR3: CASSFRSAGTGELFF; DNA: TGTGCCAGCAGTTTCCGCAGTGCGGGGACCGGGGAGCTGTTTTTT
size: -; J: TRBJ1-1; D: -; length: 14; V: TRBV10-1; CDR3: CASSPDPGYTEAFF; DNA: TGCGCCAGCAGTCCAGACCCCGGCTATACTGAAGCTTTCTTT
size: -; J: TRBJ1-5; D: -; length: 17; V: TRBV7-2; CDR3: CASSLALDRDSNQPQHF; DNA: TGTGCCAGCAGCTTAGCGCTGGACAGAGATAGCAATCAGCCCCAGCATTTT
size: few; J: TRBJ2-2; D: -; length: 14; V: TRBV6-1; CDR3: CASSETPYTGELFF; DNA: TGTGCCAGCAGCGAGACACCATACACCGGGGAGCTGTTTTTT
size: -; J: TRBJ2-1; D: TRBD2; length: 15; V: TRBV5-1; CDR3: CASSIGLAGVNEQFF; DNA: TGCGCCAGCAGCATCGGACTAGCGGGAGTCAATGAGCAGTTCTTC
size: once; J: TRBJ1-1; D: TRBD1; length: 15; V: TRBV10-3; CDR3: CAISDEGTGAPEAFF; DNA: TGTGCCATCAGTGATGAGGGGACAGGGGCCCCTGAAGCTTTCTTT
size: -; J: TRBJ1-2; D: TRBD1; length: 17; V: TRBV12-5; CDR3: CASGLGPPQGAGYGYTF; DNA: TGTGCTAGTGGTTTGGGCCCCCCCCAGGGGGCTGGCTATGGCTACACCTTC
size: -; J: TRBJ1-4; D: TRBD1; length: 16; V: TRBV5-1; CDR3: CASSTGQGPTNEKLFF; DNA: TGCGCCAGCAGCACGGGACAGGGGCCAACTAATGAAAAACTGTTTTTT
size: -; J: TRBJ2-7; D: -; length: 12; V: TRBV10-1; CDR3: CASSATGYEQYF; DNA: TGCGCCAGCAGTGCGACTGGCTACGAGCAGTACTTC
size: -; J: TRBJ2-2; D: -; length: 16; V: TRBV6-1; CDR3: CASSDHGSSGTGELFF; DNA: TGTGCCAGCAGTGACCACGGGTCCTCGGGCACCGGGGAGCTGTTTTTT
size: -; J: TRBJ2-1; D: -; length: 15; V: TRBV4-1; CDR3: CASSLRGREFDEQFF; DNA: TGCGCCAGCAGCCTGCGGGGACGGGAATTCGATGAGCAGTTCTTC
size: -; J: TRBJ2-7; D: TRBD1; length: 13; V: TRBV5-4; CDR3: CASSSDRDYEQYF; DNA: TGTGCCAGCAGCTCGGACAGGGACTACGAGCAGTACTTC
size: -; J: TRBJ1-2; D: -; length: 17; V: TRBV14; CDR3: CASSQDTDRPSNYGYTF; DNA: TGTGCCAGCAGCCAAGATACGGACCGACCCTCCAACTATGGCTACACCTTC
size: -; J: TRBJ1-5; D: -; length: 13; V: TRBV19; CDR3: CASSDSPAQPQHF; DNA: TGTGCCAGTAGTGACAGTCCCGCTCAGCCCCAGCATTTT
size: -; J: TRBJ2-1; D: -; length: 13; V: TRBV7-9; CDR3: CASSLDVYNEQFF; DNA: TGTGCCAGCAGCTTAGACGTGTACAATGAGCAGTTCTTC
size: few; J: TRBJ2-5; D: -; length: 12; V: TRBV6-4; CDR3: CASSDSLGTQYF; DNA: TGTGCCAGCAGTGACTCGCTCGGAACCCAGTACTTC
size: -; J: TRBJ2-2; D: -; length: 13; V: TRBV6-5; CDR3: CASSYNSAGELFF; DNA: TGTGCCAGCAGTTATAATTCGGCCGGGGAGCTGTTTTTT
size: once; J: TRBJ2-3; D: -; length: 15; V: TRBV11-2; CDR3: CASSPDWGGTDTQYF; DNA: TGTGCCAGCAGCCCAGATTGGGGCGGCACAGATACGCAGTATTTT
size: -; J: TRBJ2-1; D: -; length: 18; V: TRBV2; CDR3: CASSVLAGLTPVANEQFF; DNA: TGTGCCAGCAGTGTCCTAGCTGGGCTAACCCCGGTCGCCAATGAGCAGTTCTTC
size: -; J: TRBJ1-2; D: TRBD1; length: 16; V: TRBV9; CDR3: CASSVESGGPNYGYTF; DNA: TGTGCCAGCAGCGTAGAATCAGGGGGGCCCAACTATGGCTACACCTTC
size: -; J: TRBJ2-2; D: TRBD2; length: 18; V: TRBV2; CDR3: CASSLREGQVDNTGELFF; DNA: TGTGCCAGCAGTCTAAGGGAGGGTCAGGTCGACAACACCGGGGAGCTGTTTTTT
size: -; J: TRBJ2-3; D: TRBD2; length: 16; V: TRBV14; CDR3: CASSQEVAGGADTQYF; DNA: TGTGCCAGCAGCCAAGAGGTAGCGGGAGGGGCAGATACGCAGTATTTT
size: -; J: TRBJ2-1; D: TRBD2; length: 13; V: TRBV5-1; CDR3: CASSGGGYNEQFF; DNA: TGCGCCAGCAGCGGCGGGGGATACAATGAGCAGTTCTTC
size: -; J: TRBJ2-7; D: -; length: 16; V: TRBV28; CDR3: CASSLSQGDPGDEQYF; DNA: TGTGCCAGCAGTTTATCACAGGGCGACCCAGGGGACGAGCAGTACTTC
size: -; J: TRBJ2-3; D: TRBD2; length: 19; V: TRBV5-4; CDR3: CASSLASSGVRSSTDTQYF; DNA: TGTGCCAGCAGCTTGGCCTCTAGCGGGGTACGTTCTAGCACAGATACGCAGTATTTT
size: -; J: TRBJ2-3; D: -; length: 14; V: TRBV28; CDR3: CASNGGSSTDTQYF; DNA: TGTGCCAGCAACGGGGGTTCTAGCACAGATACGCAGTATTTT
size: -; J: TRBJ2-5; D: -; length: 15; V: TRBV4-1; CDR3: CASSQDADFLETQYF; DNA: TGCGCCAGCAGCCAAGACGCCGATTTCCTGGAGACCCAGTACTTC
size: -; J: TRBJ2-1; D: TRBD1; length: 13; V: TRBV19; CDR3: CATTGAPYNEQFF; DNA: TGTGCCACAACAGGGGCACCCTACAATGAGCAGTTCTTC
size: -; J: TRBJ2-1; D: -; length: 16; V: TRBV9; CDR3: CASSPETGNSYNEQFF; DNA: TGTGCCAGCAGCCCCGAAACAGGAAACTCCTACAATGAGCAGTTCTTC
size: -; J: TRBJ2-2; D: TRBD2; length: 18; V: TRBV19; CDR3: CASSTHSLAGSNTGELFF; DNA: TGTGCCAGTAGTACCCACTCTCTAGCGGGGTCGAACACCGGGGAGCTGTTTTTT
size: once; J: TRBJ1-3; D: -; length: 16; V: TRBV28; CDR3: CASSLPAASSGNTIYF; DNA: TGTGCCAGCAGTTTGCCCGCGGCGAGCTCTGGAAACACCATATATTTT
size: few; J: TRBJ1-4; D: TRBD1; length: 17; V: TRBV7-2; CDR3: CASSLVWQGATNEKLFF; DNA: TGTGCCAGCAGCTTAGTTTGGCAGGGGGCTACTAATGAAAAACTGTTTTTT
size: -; J: TRBJ2-7; D: -; length: 14; V: TRBV4-2; CDR3: CASSPRQGVKEQYF; DNA: TGTGCCAGCAGCCCTCGTCAGGGAGTGAAGGAGCAGTACTTC
size: -; J: TRBJ1-5; D: -; length: 13; V: TRBV5-5; CDR3: CASSLGDLPPQHF; DNA: TGTGCCAGCAGCTTGGGGGATTTGCCGCCCCAGCATTTT
size: -; J: TRBJ1-1; D: -; length: 17; V: TRBV5-8; CDR3: CASSGVTSDLMNTEAFF; DNA: TGTGCCAGCAGCGGGGTCACTTCGGACCTCATGAACACTGAAGCTTTCTTT
size: -; J: TRBJ2-1; D: -; length: 12; V: TRBV27; CDR3: CASSLLQGEQFF; DNA: TGTGCCAGCAGTTTACTGCAGGGGGAGCAGTTCTTC